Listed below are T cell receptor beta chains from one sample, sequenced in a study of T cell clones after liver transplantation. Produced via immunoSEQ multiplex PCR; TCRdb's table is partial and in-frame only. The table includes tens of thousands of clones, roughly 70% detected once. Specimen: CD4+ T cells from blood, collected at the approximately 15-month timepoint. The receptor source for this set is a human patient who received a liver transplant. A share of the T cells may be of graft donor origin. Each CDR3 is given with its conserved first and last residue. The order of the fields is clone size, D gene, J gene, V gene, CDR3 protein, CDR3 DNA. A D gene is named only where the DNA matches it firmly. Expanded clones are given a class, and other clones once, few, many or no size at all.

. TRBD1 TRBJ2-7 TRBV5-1 CASRLGQGKGEQYF TGCGCCAGCAGATTAGGACAGGGGAAGGGTGAGCAGTACTTC
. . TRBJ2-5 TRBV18 CASSRTQGETQYF TGTGCCAGCTCACGGACTCAGGGGGAGACCCAGTACTTC
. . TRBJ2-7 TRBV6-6 CASRGGGDSFTSYF TGTGCCAGCAGAGGGGGCGGGGACTCCTTTACTTCGTACTTC
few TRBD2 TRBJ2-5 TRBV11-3 CASSRSVAGETQYF TGTGCCAGCAGCCGATCGGTAGCGGGAGAGACCCAGTACTTC
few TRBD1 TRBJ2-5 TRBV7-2 CASSLVGGQTFYRETQYF TGTGCCAGCAGCTTAGTTGGGGGACAGACGTTCTATAGGGAGACCCAGTACTTC
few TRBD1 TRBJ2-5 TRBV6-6 CASSDRGTETQYF TGTGCCAGCAGCGACAGGGGCACTGAGACCCAGTACTTC
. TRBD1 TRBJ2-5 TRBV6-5 CASSYAGGGKTQYF TGTGCCAGCAGTTACGCAGGGGGTGGAAAGACCCAGTACTTC
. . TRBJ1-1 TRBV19 CASKQELNTEAFF TGTGCCAGTAAGCAAGAGTTGAACACTGAAGCTTTCTTT
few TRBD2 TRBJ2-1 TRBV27 CASSNSGRAHEQFF TGTGCCAGCAGCAATAGCGGGAGGGCCCATGAGCAGTTCTTC
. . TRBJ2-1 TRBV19 CASSGILSYNEQFF TGTGCCAGTAGCGGGATTCTTAGCTACAATGAGCAGTTCTTC
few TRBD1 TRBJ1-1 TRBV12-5 CASGRDRGVTEAFF TGTGCTAGTGGTCGAGACAGGGGGGTCACTGAAGCTTTCTTT
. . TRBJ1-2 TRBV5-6 CASSQPSRGGYTF TGTGCCAGCAGCCAACCTTCGAGAGGTGGCTACACCTTC
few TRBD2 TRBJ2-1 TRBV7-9 CASSLAASGRDNEQFF TGTGCCAGCAGCTTAGCGGCTAGCGGGAGGGACAATGAGCAGTTCTTC
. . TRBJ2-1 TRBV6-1 CASSERTYNEQFF TGTGCCAGCAGTGAAAGGACTTACAATGAGCAGTTCTTC
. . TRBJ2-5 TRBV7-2 CASSFSGGETQYF TGTGCCAGCAGCTTTTCTGGGGGAGAGACCCAGTACTTC
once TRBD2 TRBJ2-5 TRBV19 CASSLLAGGVKETQYF TGTGCCAGTAGTCTTCTAGCGGGGGGCGTAAAAGAGACCCAGTACTTC
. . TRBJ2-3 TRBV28 CASSLGGDRTDTQYF TGTGCCAGCAGTTTAGGCGGGGACCGCACAGATACGCAGTATTTT
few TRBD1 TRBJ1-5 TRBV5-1 CASSIGQGSQPQHF TGCGCCAGCAGCATCGGACAGGGCAGTCAGCCCCAGCATTTT
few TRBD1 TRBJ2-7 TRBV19 CASSRDSYEQYF TGTGCCAGTAGTCGGGACAGCTACGAGCAGTACTTC
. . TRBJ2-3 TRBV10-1 CASSDRGLAIDTQYF TGCGCCAGCAGTGACCGGGGGCTAGCGATAGATACGCAGTATTTT
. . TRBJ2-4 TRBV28 CASSSAGGKNIQYF TGTGCCAGCAGTTCCGCTGGGGGGAAAAACATTCAGTACTTC
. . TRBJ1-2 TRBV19 CASSSAGFYGYTF TGTGCCAGTAGTAGTGCCGGGTTCTATGGCTACACCTTC
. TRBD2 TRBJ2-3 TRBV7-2 CASSLVGGMRVTDTQYF TGTGCCAGCAGCTTAGTCGGGGGGATGCGTGTCACAGATACGCAGTATTTT
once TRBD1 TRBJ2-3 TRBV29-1 CSVPGQVVTDTQYF TGCAGCGTTCCGGGACAGGTTGTCACAGATACGCAGTATTTT
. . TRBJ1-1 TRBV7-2 CASSSFTGEEAFF TGTGCCAGCAGTTCATTCACGGGTGAGGAAGCTTTCTTT
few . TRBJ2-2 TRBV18 CASSEYRAKDTGELFF TGTGCCAGCTCAGAATACAGGGCGAAGGACACCGGGGAGCTGTTTTTT
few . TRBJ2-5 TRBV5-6 CASSLMTKQETQYF TGTGCCAGCAGCTTGATGACTAAGCAAGAGACCCAGTACTTC
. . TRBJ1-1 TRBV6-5 CASRPLTGGKTEAFF TGTGCCAGCAGACCATTGACGGGGGGGAAAACTGAAGCTTTCTTT
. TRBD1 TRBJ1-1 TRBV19 CASSIHPDRANTEAFF TGTGCCAGTAGTATTCACCCGGACAGGGCTAACACTGAAGCTTTCTTT
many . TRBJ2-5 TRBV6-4 CASSRGPGETQYF TGTGCCAGCAGTCGGGGGCCGGGGGAGACCCAGTACTTC
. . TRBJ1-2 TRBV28 CASGLSRFGYTF TGTGCCAGCGGCTTGTCCCGCTTTGGCTACACCTTC
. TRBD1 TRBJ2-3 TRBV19 CASTPDRDRTDTQYF TGTGCCAGTACCCCGGACAGGGACCGCACAGATACGCAGTATTTT
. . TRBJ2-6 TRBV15 CATSSRVAGANVLTF TGTGCCACCAGCAGCAGGGTTGCTGGGGCCAACGTCCTGACTTTC
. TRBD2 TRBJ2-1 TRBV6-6 CASKTSGSSDEQFF TGTGCCAGCAAGACTAGCGGGAGTTCGGATGAGCAGTTCTTC
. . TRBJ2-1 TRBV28 CASTEGPLQFF TGTGCCAGCACCGAGGGGCCACTGCAGTTCTTC
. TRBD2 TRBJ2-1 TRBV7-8 CASSFIAGAFNEQFF TGTGCCAGCAGCTTTATAGCGGGAGCGTTCAATGAGCAGTTCTTC
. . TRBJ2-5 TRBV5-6 CASSLGGQETQYF TGTGCCAGCAGCTTGGGAGGGCAAGAGACCCAGTACTTC